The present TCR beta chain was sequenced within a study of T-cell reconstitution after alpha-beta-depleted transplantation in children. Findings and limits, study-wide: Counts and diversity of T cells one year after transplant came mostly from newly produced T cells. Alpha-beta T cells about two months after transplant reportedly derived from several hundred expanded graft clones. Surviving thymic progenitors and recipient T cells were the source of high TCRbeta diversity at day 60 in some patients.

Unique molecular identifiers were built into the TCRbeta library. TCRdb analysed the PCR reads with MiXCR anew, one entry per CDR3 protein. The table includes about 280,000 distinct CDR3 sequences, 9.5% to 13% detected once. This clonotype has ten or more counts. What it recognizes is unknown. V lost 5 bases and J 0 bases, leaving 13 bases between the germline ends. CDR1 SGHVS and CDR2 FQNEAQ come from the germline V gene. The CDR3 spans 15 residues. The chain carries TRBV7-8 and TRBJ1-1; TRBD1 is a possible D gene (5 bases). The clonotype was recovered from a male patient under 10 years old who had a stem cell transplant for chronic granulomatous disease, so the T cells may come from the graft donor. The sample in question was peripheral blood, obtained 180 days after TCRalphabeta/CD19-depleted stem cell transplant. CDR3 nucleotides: TGTGCCAGCAGCCCACGGGCGGACATGAACACTGAAGCTTTCTTT. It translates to CASSPRADMNTEAFF.